A selection of T cell receptor beta chains follows, all from one sample in a study of T-cell memory formation after mild COVID-19. TCRdb recomputed calls from the 5' RACE reads with MiXCR, one row per CDR3 protein. The sample records around 320,000 distinct CDR3 sequences, 14% being singletons. Sequenced: PBMCs or a T cell subset sorted from them (not recorded which). These receptor sequences come from a man aged 18 to 30 who had mild COVID-19 (a few samples of this study predate the infection). Cell type and time point are not known. CDR3s leave out the opening cysteine and the closing phenylalanine or tryptophan.

V	J	CDR3
TRBV7-2	TRBJ1-2	ASSLGVGGRENT
TRBV7-3	TRBJ1-1	ASSSGSSRGTEAF
TRBV20-1	TRBJ1-4	SARDGGITNEKLF
TRBV5-1	TRBJ2-1	ASSLFYNEQF
TRBV5-6	TRBJ2-7	ASSSGTAYYEQY
TRBV27	TRBJ1-1	ASSFLRGTEAF
TRBV19	TRBJ2-3	ASSSGGLDTQY
TRBV5-1	TRBJ2-3	ASSLQGAKDTQY
TRBV27	TRBJ1-4	ASSALPGTVNEKLF
TRBV20-1	TRBJ1-1	SATKGGDTEAF
TRBV6-6	TRBJ1-5	ASSYSVGLSNQPQH
TRBV6-6	TRBJ1-1	ASSYSRGGAF
TRBV20-1	TRBJ2-1	SAREGLEQF
TRBV15	TRBJ2-1	ATSRPGGPSYNEQF
TRBV7-2	TRBJ1-3	ASSQGLSGNTIY
TRBV12-3/TRBV12-4	TRBJ2-2	ASSAMLGTGELF
TRBV9	TRBJ2-1	ASSPPLGASGGYNEQF
TRBV27	TRBJ2-1	ASSLVGLVGNEQF
TRBV6-5	TRBJ1-1	ASSFRTGHAEAF
TRBV7-3	TRBJ1-1	ASSFKLNTEAF